Listed below are T cell receptor beta chains from one sample, sequenced in a study of blood T cell repertoires in COVID-19. This table comes from immunoSEQ multiplex PCR, and its TCRdb copy is limited to in-frame clones, with some not included. The sample contains approximately 150,000 clones, 75% to 90% of which appear only once. Input material: peripheral blood. The receptors here all came from a man in his 70s with acute or convalescent COVID-19. Each CDR3 is given with its conserved first and last residue. The D gene is left open where the match is weak. A row's size may be missing; if present it is once, few, many or a size class.

abundance: -; v_gene: TRBV5-1; d_gene: TRBD1; j_gene: TRBJ2-7; len: 14; CDR3aa: CASSYAQGAGEQYF; CDR3nt: TGCGCCAGCAGCTATGCCCAGGGGGCGGGTGAGCAGTACTTC
abundance: -; v_gene: TRBV29-1; d_gene: -; j_gene: TRBJ2-3; len: 14; CDR3aa: CSVMAAGSTDTQYF; CDR3nt: TGCAGCGTTATGGCCGCGGGGTCCACAGATACGCAGTATTTT
abundance: -; v_gene: TRBV11-2; d_gene: -; j_gene: TRBJ1-6; len: 15; CDR3aa: CASSPGLQVYSPLHF; CDR3nt: TGTGCCAGCAGCCCAGGACTCCAGGTGTATTCACCCCTCCACTTT
abundance: once; v_gene: TRBV7-8; d_gene: TRBD1; j_gene: TRBJ1-4; len: 17; CDR3aa: CASSPRDRGRVDEKLFF; CDR3nt: TGTGCCAGCAGCCCGCGGGACAGGGGGCGGGTCGATGAAAAACTGTTTTTT
abundance: -; v_gene: TRBV19; d_gene: -; j_gene: TRBJ1-5; len: 15; CDR3aa: CASSITHTGNQPQHF; CDR3nt: TGTGCCAGTAGTATTACGCATACAGGGAATCAGCCCCAGCATTTT
abundance: -; v_gene: TRBV19; d_gene: TRBD2; j_gene: TRBJ2-7; len: 17; CDR3aa: CASSIPRGVAGPYEQYF; CDR3nt: TGTGCCAGTAGTATTCCCCGTGGAGTAGCGGGACCCTACGAGCAGTACTTC
abundance: -; v_gene: TRBV27; d_gene: TRBD1; j_gene: TRBJ1-2; len: 16; CDR3aa: CASSLLTGGEGAGYTF; CDR3nt: TGTGCCAGCAGTCTACTGACAGGGGGCGAGGGTGCGGGCTACACCTTC
abundance: -; v_gene: TRBV5-8; d_gene: TRBD2; j_gene: TRBJ2-2; len: 15; CDR3aa: CASSYGGGANGELFF; CDR3nt: TGTGCCAGCAGCTATGGCGGGGGGGCCAACGGGGAGCTGTTTTTT
abundance: -; v_gene: TRBV5-1; d_gene: TRBD2; j_gene: TRBJ2-5; len: 16; CDR3aa: CASSLEASGVQETQYF; CDR3nt: TGCGCCAGCAGCTTGGAGGCTAGCGGGGTTCAAGAGACCCAGTACTTC
abundance: -; v_gene: TRBV2; d_gene: -; j_gene: TRBJ1-5; len: 13; CDR3aa: CASRSTVNQPQHF; CDR3nt: TGTGCCAGCAGGTCGACAGTAAATCAGCCCCAGCATTTT
abundance: -; v_gene: TRBV6-4; d_gene: TRBD1; j_gene: TRBJ1-2; len: 13; CDR3aa: CASSEQGGYGYTF; CDR3nt: TGTGCCAGCAGTGAACAGGGGGGCTATGGCTACACCTTC
abundance: few; v_gene: TRBV7-2; d_gene: TRBD1; j_gene: TRBJ1-3; len: 15; CDR3aa: CASSQRQGSGNTIYF; CDR3nt: TGTGCCAGCAGCCAGCGACAGGGGAGCGGAAACACCATATATTTT
abundance: -; v_gene: TRBV9; d_gene: TRBD2; j_gene: TRBJ2-1; len: 15; CDR3aa: CASSPLTGGANEQFF; CDR3nt: TGTGCCAGCAGCCCCCTCACCGGGGGGGCGAATGAGCAGTTCTTC
abundance: -; v_gene: TRBV5-1; d_gene: TRBD2; j_gene: TRBJ2-5; len: 17; CDR3aa: CASSTAPLAGGEETQYF; CDR3nt: TGCGCCAGCAGCACAGCCCCACTAGCGGGGGGCGAAGAGACCCAGTACTTC
abundance: -; v_gene: TRBV5-4; d_gene: -; j_gene: TRBJ2-5; len: 14; CDR3aa: CASSFGPTGKTQYF; CDR3nt: TGTGCCAGCAGCTTTGGCCCCACCGGGAAGACCCAGTACTTC
abundance: -; v_gene: TRBV5-1; d_gene: TRBD2; j_gene: TRBJ2-5; len: 18; CDR3aa: CASSLLGWGLAGDETQYF; CDR3nt: TGCGCCAGCAGCTTGTTGGGTTGGGGACTAGCGGGAGATGAGACCCAGTACTTC
abundance: -; v_gene: TRBV28; d_gene: -; j_gene: TRBJ1-2; len: 13; CDR3aa: CASSLWQAGGYTF; CDR3nt: TGTGCCAGCAGTTTATGGCAGGCGGGTGGCTACACCTTC
abundance: -; v_gene: TRBV12-5; d_gene: -; j_gene: TRBJ1-3; len: 17; CDR3aa: CASGYGLEGHSGNTIYF; CDR3nt: TGTGCTAGTGGTTATGGTCTCGAGGGCCACTCTGGAAACACCATATATTTT
abundance: -; v_gene: TRBV30; d_gene: -; j_gene: TRBJ1-6; len: 14; CDR3aa: CAWSMGLTNSPLHF; CDR3nt: TGTGCCTGGAGTATGGGACTGACTAATTCACCCCTCCACTTT
abundance: once; v_gene: TRBV19; d_gene: TRBD1; j_gene: TRBJ2-2; len: 16; CDR3aa: CASTYRGRSHTGELFF; CDR3nt: TGTGCCAGTACCTACAGGGGGCGCAGCCACACCGGGGAGCTATTTTTT
abundance: -; v_gene: TRBV6-1; d_gene: -; j_gene: TRBJ2-5; len: 15; CDR3aa: CASSEPGRGWETQYF; CDR3nt: TGTGCCAGCAGTGAGCCGGGCAGGGGTTGGGAGACCCAGTACTTC
abundance: -; v_gene: TRBV6-6; d_gene: -; j_gene: TRBJ1-1; len: 15; CDR3aa: CASTPGTLKNTEAFF; CDR3nt: TGTGCCAGCACTCCGGGGACTTTAAAGAACACTGAAGCTTTCTTT
abundance: many; v_gene: TRBV7-3; d_gene: TRBD2; j_gene: TRBJ2-5; len: 16; CDR3aa: CASSLNQRGTQETQYF; CDR3nt: TGTGCCAGCAGCTTAAATCAGCGGGGGACCCAAGAGACCCAGTACTTC
abundance: -; v_gene: TRBV6-5; d_gene: -; j_gene: TRBJ1-1; len: 15; CDR3aa: CASMSGGQLNTEAFF; CDR3nt: TGTGCCAGCATGTCAGGCGGACAATTGAACACTGAAGCTTTCTTT
abundance: -; v_gene: TRBV3-1/TRBV3-2; d_gene: -; j_gene: TRBJ1-1; len: 14; CDR3aa: CASSQGRMNTEAFF; CDR3nt: TGTGCCAGCAGCCAAGGTCGTATGAACACTGAAGCTTTCTTT
abundance: -; v_gene: TRBV2; d_gene: TRBD1; j_gene: TRBJ1-5; len: 15; CDR3aa: CASSERTGWNQPQHF; CDR3nt: TGTGCCAGCAGTGAGAGGACAGGGTGGAATCAGCCCCAGCATTTT
abundance: -; v_gene: TRBV6-5; d_gene: -; j_gene: TRBJ1-6; len: 16; CDR3aa: CASSYSISPGHSPLHF; CDR3nt: TGTGCCAGCAGTTACTCGATTTCTCCGGGTCATTCACCCCTCCACTTT
abundance: -; v_gene: TRBV4-1; d_gene: TRBD1; j_gene: TRBJ1-4; len: 15; CDR3aa: CASSQGDRADEKLFF; CDR3nt: TGCGCCAGCAGCCAAGGGGACAGGGCGGATGAAAAACTGTTTTTT
abundance: -; v_gene: TRBV5-1; d_gene: -; j_gene: TRBJ1-1; len: 15; CDR3aa: CASSLGPREGTEAFF; CDR3nt: TGCGCCAGCAGCTTGGGGCCCAGGGAGGGGACTGAAGCTTTCTTT
abundance: once; v_gene: TRBV5-1; d_gene: -; j_gene: TRBJ1-2; len: 14; CDR3aa: CASSLGQGPYGYTF; CDR3nt: TGCGCCAGCAGCTTGGGGCAGGGGCCCTATGGCTACACCTTC
abundance: few; v_gene: TRBV5-1; d_gene: -; j_gene: TRBJ2-3; len: 15; CDR3aa: CASSLVSKLTDTQYF; CDR3nt: TGCGCCAGCAGCTTGGTTTCGAAACTCACAGATACGCAGTATTTT
abundance: few; v_gene: TRBV5-1; d_gene: -; j_gene: TRBJ1-1; len: 13; CDR3aa: CASSLARDTEAFF; CDR3nt: TGCGCCAGCAGCTTGGCTCGGGACACTGAAGCTTTCTTT
abundance: -; v_gene: TRBV28; d_gene: -; j_gene: TRBJ1-6; len: 15; CDR3aa: CASSLGDNYNSPLHF; CDR3nt: TGTGCCAGCAGTTTGGGGGACAATTATAATTCACCCCTCCACTTT
abundance: -; v_gene: TRBV18; d_gene: -; j_gene: TRBJ2-5; len: 14; CDR3aa: CASSPPKPQETQYF; CDR3nt: TGTGCCAGCTCACCGCCAAAGCCCCAAGAGACCCAGTACTTC
abundance: -; v_gene: TRBV5-8; d_gene: TRBD2; j_gene: TRBJ2-7; len: 13; CDR3aa: CASGVAGGSEQYF; CDR3nt: TGTGCCAGCGGGGTAGCGGGGGGGTCCGAGCAGTACTTC
abundance: -; v_gene: TRBV7-8; d_gene: -; j_gene: TRBJ1-3; len: 16; CDR3aa: CASSFFPDSSGNTIYF; CDR3nt: TGTGCCAGCAGCTTTTTCCCAGACAGCTCTGGAAACACCATATATTTT
abundance: -; v_gene: TRBV7-3; d_gene: TRBD1; j_gene: TRBJ2-7; len: 13; CDR3aa: CASSFTGESEQYF; CDR3nt: TGTGCCAGCAGCTTCACAGGGGAGTCCGAGCAGTACTTC
abundance: -; v_gene: TRBV7-9; d_gene: -; j_gene: TRBJ1-1; len: 13; CDR3aa: CASSLEGFTEAFF; CDR3nt: TGTGCCAGCAGCTTAGAGGGGTTCACTGAAGCTTTCTTT
abundance: -; v_gene: TRBV5-4; d_gene: -; j_gene: TRBJ1-3; len: 13; CDR3aa: CASSFNSGNTIYF; CDR3nt: TGTGCCAGCAGCTTTAACTCTGGAAACACCATATATTTT
abundance: -; v_gene: TRBV18; d_gene: TRBD2; j_gene: TRBJ2-1; len: 15; CDR3aa: CASSPGTSGNNEQFF; CDR3nt: TGTGCCAGCTCACCAGGGACTAGCGGGAACAATGAGCAGTTCTTC